This T cell receptor beta chain is drawn from a study of PD-L1 blockade in urothelial cancer. Looking at the study overall: Investigators checked blood 3 weeks (second dose) and 6 weeks after treatment start.

This clone is a singleton in its sample. The time point here: pretreatment peripheral blood. Clones were read by immunoSEQ multiplex PCR, and TCRdb kept only the in-frame ones, dropping some. Among tens of thousands of clones listed, around nine tenths were seen once. The CDR3 consists of 14 residues. The chain is built from TRBV12-2 and TRBJ2-1; the DNA was not used to check the table's D call, TRBD1. TRBV12-2 is labeled a pseudogene. The source is a woman in her fifties or sixties with urothelial cancer. The sequencing here drew on PBMCs, taken around atezolizumab (anti-PD-L1) treatment. CDR3 amino acids: CASRRTGEYNEQFF. CDR3 coding DNA: TGTGCAAGTCGCCGGACAGGAGAATACAATGAGCAGTTCTTC.